This T cell receptor delta chain was identified during a study of γδ T cells in repeated Plasmodium falciparum infection (dated by TCRdb to about 2021). Regarding the study in general: Malian children exposed to intense seasonal malaria transmission were enrolled in the natural-infection arm and compared with Australian children matched for age and gender. Four or five malaria-naive U.S. adults underwent four controlled human malaria infections by bites from P. falciparum NF54-infected Anopheles stephensi mosquitoes over about 640 days. Samples were collected from controlled-infection subjects at baseline, immediately before selected infections, and 21 days after each infection. The gammadelta TCR repertoires from Mali were analysed in two ways: cross-sectionally during periods with no transmission, and longitudinally across episodes of acute febrile malaria. The study examined how repeated Plasmodium falciparum infection shapes the human gammadelta T cell repertoire, using natural infection in Mali and controlled human malaria infection.

The investigation overall reported the following: The Malian cohort came from a small rural village of predominantly one ethnic group, limiting generalizability. Because the controlled-infection cohort was small, analysis of inter-individual variability in gammadelta T cell responses was limited.

Libraries were prepared through multiplex PCR. The instrument was an Illumina MiSeq. From each sorted gammadelta T cell sample, both TCR gamma (TRG) and TCR delta (TRD) chains were sequenced. As for how the authors treated the data: Clonotype tree plots, accumulated frequency of the top 20 clonotypes, diversity index (DI) and D75 metrics were included in the repertoire analyses. TCRdb called clones afresh from the public reads with CATT; identical DNA rows were later merged. In this record, the V and J calls reflect TCRdb's handling and not the investigators' own analysis. The sample has more than 70,000 delta-chain clones on record, roughly 0.9% of them singletons. Jointly, the top ten make up roughly 9.9% of the sample. In the case of this clone: The clone's antigen remains unknown. The protein recorded in TCRdb matches a much larger clone and deviates from this DNA's translation at residue 6, suggesting a read error; the protein here is obtained by translating the DNA.

This TCR derives from a pool of human donors (malaria-infected and uninfected, not separated). The sequenced sample consisted of gamma-delta T cells from blood.

In nucleotide form, the sequence is TGTGCTCTTGGGGAATGTCACCTGGGGGATATAAGCGGCACCGATAAACTCATCTTT. Translation gives CALGECHLGDISGTDKLIF. The chain joins TRDV1 to TRDJ1, with 10 middle bases fitting TRDD3. CDR1 TSWWSYY and CDR2 QGS are derived from the germline V gene. V has 2 bases trimmed and J has 1 base trimmed; junction bases matching no gene number 13. Measured from the cysteine to the phenylalanine, the CDR3 is 19 residues long. CDR3 DNA is the only sequence kept; it has 57 bases, read in frame from the first base.